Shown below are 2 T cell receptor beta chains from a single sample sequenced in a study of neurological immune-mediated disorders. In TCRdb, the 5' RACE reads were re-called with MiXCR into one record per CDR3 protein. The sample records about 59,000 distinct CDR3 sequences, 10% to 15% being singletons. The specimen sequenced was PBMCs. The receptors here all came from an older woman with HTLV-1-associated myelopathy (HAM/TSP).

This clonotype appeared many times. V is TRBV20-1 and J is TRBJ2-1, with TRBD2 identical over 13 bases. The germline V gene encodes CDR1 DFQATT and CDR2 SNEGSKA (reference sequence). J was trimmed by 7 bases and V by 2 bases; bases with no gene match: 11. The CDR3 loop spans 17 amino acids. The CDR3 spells CSARTSGRAQVFNEQFF. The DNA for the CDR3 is TGCAGTGCTAGAACTAGCGGGAGGGCCCAAGTTTTTAATGAGCAGTTCTTC.

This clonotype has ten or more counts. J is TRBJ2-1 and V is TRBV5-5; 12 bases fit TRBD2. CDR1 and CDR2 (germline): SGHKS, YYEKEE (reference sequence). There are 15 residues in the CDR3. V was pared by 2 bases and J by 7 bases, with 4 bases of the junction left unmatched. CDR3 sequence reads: CASSFGTSGSNEQFF. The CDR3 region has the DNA TGTGCCAGCAGCTTCGGGACTAGCGGGTCAAATGAGCAGTTCTTC.